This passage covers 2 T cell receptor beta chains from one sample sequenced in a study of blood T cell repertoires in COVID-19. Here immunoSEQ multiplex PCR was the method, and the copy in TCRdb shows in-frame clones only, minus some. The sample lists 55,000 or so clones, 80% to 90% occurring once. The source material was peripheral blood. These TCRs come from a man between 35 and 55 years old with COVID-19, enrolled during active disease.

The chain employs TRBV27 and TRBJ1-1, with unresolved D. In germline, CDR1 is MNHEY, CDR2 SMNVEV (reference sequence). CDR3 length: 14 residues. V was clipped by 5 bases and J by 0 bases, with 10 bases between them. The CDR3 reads CASSLLAMNTEAFF. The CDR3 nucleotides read TGTGCCAGCAGTCTATTAGCGATGAACACTGAAGCTTTCTTT.

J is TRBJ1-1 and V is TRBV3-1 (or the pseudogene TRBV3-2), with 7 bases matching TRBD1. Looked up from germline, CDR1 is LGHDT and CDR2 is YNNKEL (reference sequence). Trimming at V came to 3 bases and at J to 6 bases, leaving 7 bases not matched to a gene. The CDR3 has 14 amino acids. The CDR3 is CASSQNTGVAEAFF. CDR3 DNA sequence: TGTGCCAGCAGCCAGAACACAGGGGTCGCTGAAGCTTTCTTT.